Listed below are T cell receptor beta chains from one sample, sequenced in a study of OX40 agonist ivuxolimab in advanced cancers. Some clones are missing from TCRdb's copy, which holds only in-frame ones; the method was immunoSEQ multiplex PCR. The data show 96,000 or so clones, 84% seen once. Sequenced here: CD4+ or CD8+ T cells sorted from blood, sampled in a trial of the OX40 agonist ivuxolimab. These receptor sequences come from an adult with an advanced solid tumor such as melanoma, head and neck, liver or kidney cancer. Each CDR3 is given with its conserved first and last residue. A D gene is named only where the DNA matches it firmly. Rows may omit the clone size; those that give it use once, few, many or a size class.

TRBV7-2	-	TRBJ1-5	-	CASSLEPGRQPQHF	TGTGCCAGCAGCTTAGAGCCGGGGCGTCAGCCCCAGCATTTT
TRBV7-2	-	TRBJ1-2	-	CASSLARDRYGYTF	TGTGCCAGCAGCTTAGCCCGGGACCGCTATGGCTACACCTTC
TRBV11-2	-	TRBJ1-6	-	CASSLRREASPLHF	TGTGCCAGCAGCTTGCGTAGGGAGGCTTCACCCCTCCACTTT
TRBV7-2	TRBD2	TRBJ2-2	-	CASSLVAGGGINTGELFF	TGTGCCAGCAGCTTAGTAGCGGGAGGAGGTATAAACACCGGGGAGCTGTTTTTT
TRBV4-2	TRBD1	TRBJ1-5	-	CASSPRTGQNQPQHF	TGTGCCAGCAGCCCCCGGACAGGGCAAAATCAGCCCCAGCATTTT
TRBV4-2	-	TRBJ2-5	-	CASSQDRGSPQQETQYF	TGTGCCAGCAGCCAAGATCGGGGGTCCCCCCAACAAGAGACCCAGTACTTC
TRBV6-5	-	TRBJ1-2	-	CASSYSRGQDYGYTF	TGTGCCAGCAGTTACTCGCGGGGGCAGGACTATGGCTACACCTTC
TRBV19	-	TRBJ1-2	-	CASSIVQGTYGYTF	TGTGCCAGTAGTATAGTGCAGGGAACTTATGGCTACACCTTC
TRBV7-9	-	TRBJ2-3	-	CASSLEGATDTQYF	TGTGCCAGCAGCTTAGAGGGAGCCACAGATACGCAGTATTTT
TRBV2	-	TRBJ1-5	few	CASTSVRNQPQHF	TGTGCCAGCACATCCGTCCGCAATCAGCCCCAGCATTTT
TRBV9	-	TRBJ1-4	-	CASSVWETNEKLFF	TGTGCCAGCAGCGTCTGGGAAACTAATGAAAAACTGTTTTTT
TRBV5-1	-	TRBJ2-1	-	CASSFPEGHEQFF	TGCGCCAGCAGCTTCCCCGAGGGTCATGAGCAGTTCTTC
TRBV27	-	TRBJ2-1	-	CASSALRGTYYNEQFF	TGTGCCAGCAGTGCCCTTCGGGGCACCTACTACAATGAGCAGTTCTTC
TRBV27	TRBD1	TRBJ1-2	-	CASSLQGAGGYTF	TGTGCCAGCAGTTTACAGGGGGCTGGTGGCTACACCTTC
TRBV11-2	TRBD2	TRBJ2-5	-	CASRPRGLASQETQYF	TGTGCCAGCAGGCCCAGGGGACTAGCGTCCCAAGAGACCCAGTACTTC
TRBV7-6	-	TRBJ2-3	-	CASSVITGMGTDTQYF	TGTGCCAGCAGCGTTATTACAGGGATGGGCACAGATACGCAGTATTTT
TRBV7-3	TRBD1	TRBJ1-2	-	CASSLIWTGYYGYTF	TGTGCCAGCAGCTTAATATGGACAGGGTACTATGGCTACACCTTC
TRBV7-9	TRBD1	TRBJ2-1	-	CASSSYFLRTGRHNEQFF	TGTGCCAGCAGCTCCTACTTTCTCCGGACAGGGAGGCACAATGAGCAGTTCTTC
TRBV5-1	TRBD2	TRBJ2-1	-	CASSLGSGGGYNEQFF	TGCGCCAGCAGCTTGGGGAGCGGGGGCGGATACAATGAGCAGTTCTTC
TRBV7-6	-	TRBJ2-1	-	CASSPGTKPYNEQFF	TGTGCCAGCAGCCCGGGGACCAAACCGTACAATGAGCAGTTCTTC
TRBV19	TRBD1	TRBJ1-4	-	CASSPGTGREKLFF	TGTGCCAGTAGTCCCGGGACAGGAAGGGAAAAACTGTTTTTT
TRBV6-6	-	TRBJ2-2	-	CASSYSESGTGELFF	TGTGCCAGCAGTTACTCGGAGTCAGGCACCGGGGAGCTGTTTTTT
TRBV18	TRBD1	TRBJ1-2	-	CASSPITGAVSGREGGYTF	TGTGCCAGCTCACCAATCACAGGGGCGGTTTCCGGGAGGGAAGGCGGCTACACCTTC
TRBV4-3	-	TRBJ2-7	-	CASSQDMWDEQYF	TGCGCCAGCAGCCAAGATATGTGGGACGAGCAGTACTTC
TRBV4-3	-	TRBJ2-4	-	CASSQGPILQDKNIQYF	TGCGCCAGCAGCCAAGGTCCGATTCTTCAGGATAAAAACATTCAGTACTTC
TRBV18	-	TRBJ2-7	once	CASSPTTGVGNEQYF	TGTGCCAGCTCACCGACGACAGGAGTCGGAAACGAGCAGTACTTC
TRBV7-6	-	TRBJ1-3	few	CASSLQGSEGNTIYF	TGTGCCAGCAGCTTACAGGGTTCGGAGGGAAACACCATATATTTT
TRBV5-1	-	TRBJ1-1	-	CASSLGQEGTEAFF	TGCGCCAGCAGCTTGGGACAGGAGGGAACTGAAGCTTTCTTT
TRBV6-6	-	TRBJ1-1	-	CASSYLGNTEAFF	TGTGCCAGCAGTTACTTGGGAAACACTGAAGCTTTCTTT
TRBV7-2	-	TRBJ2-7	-	CASGMQTTYEQYF	TGTGCCAGCGGTATGCAGACGACCTACGAGCAGTACTTC
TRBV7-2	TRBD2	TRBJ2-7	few	CASSLQRGYEQYF	TGTGCCAGCAGTCTGCAGCGGGGCTACGAGCAGTACTTC
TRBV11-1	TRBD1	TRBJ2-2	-	CASSLSGTGSSGELFF	TGTGCCAGCAGCCTATCCGGGACAGGGTCCTCCGGGGAGCTGTTTTTT
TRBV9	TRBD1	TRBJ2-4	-	CASSARTGSVIQYF	TGTGCCAGCAGCGCCCGGACAGGGTCTGTCATTCAGTACTTC
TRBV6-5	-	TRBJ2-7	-	CASSYLDQYEQYF	TGTGCCAGCAGTTACCTGGACCAATACGAGCAGTACTTC
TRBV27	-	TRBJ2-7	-	CASSSSGPYEQYF	TGTGCCAGCAGTTCCTCAGGGCCCTACGAGCAGTACTTC
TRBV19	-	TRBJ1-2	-	CASSSHQDFYGYTF	TGTGCCAGTAGTAGCCATCAGGATTTCTATGGCTACACCTTC
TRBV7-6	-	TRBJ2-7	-	CASSLLTATYEQYF	TGTGCCAGCAGCTTATTAACGGCAACCTACGAGCAGTACTTC
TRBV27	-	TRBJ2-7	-	CASSLRNGNYEQYF	TGTGCCAGCAGCCTGAGGAACGGAAACTACGAGCAGTACTTC
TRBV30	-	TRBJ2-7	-	CAWSVITYGSSYEQYF	TGTGCCTGGAGTGTTATAACATACGGCAGTTCCTACGAGCAGTACTTC
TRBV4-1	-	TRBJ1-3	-	CASSQDPAGTGNTIYF	TGCGCCAGCAGCCAAGATCCGGCGGGGACTGGAAACACCATATATTTT
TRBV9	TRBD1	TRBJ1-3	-	CASSPRTGTGNTIYF	TGTGCCAGCAGCCCCCGGACAGGGACTGGAAACACCATATATTTT
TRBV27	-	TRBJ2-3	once	CASSFLGSTDTQYF	TGTGCCAGCAGTTTCTTGGGGAGCACAGATACGCAGTATTTT
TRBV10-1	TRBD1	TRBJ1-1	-	CASGDRPSNTEAFF	TGCGCCAGCGGGGACAGGCCCTCGAACACTGAAGCTTTCTTT
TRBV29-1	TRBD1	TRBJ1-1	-	CSVNRGLHTEAFF	TGCAGCGTCAACAGGGGGCTTCACACTGAAGCTTTCTTT
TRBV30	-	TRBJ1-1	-	CAWSVTAGEAFF	TGTGCCTGGAGTGTCACAGCCGGTGAAGCTTTCTTT
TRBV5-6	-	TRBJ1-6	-	CASSLVGYDSPLHF	TGTGCCAGCAGCTTGGTAGGGTACGATTCACCCCTCCACTTT
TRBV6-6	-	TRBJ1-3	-	CASSSATPSGNTIYF	TGTGCCAGCAGTTCAGCTACCCCCTCTGGAAACACCATATATTTT
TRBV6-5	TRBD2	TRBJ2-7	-	CASSYRAGGGYEQYF	TGTGCCAGCAGTTACAGGGCGGGGGGAGGATACGAGCAGTACTTC
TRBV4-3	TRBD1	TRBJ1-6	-	CASSQGGQGARSPLHF	TGCGCCAGCAGCCAGGGGGGGCAGGGGGCAAGGTCACCCCTCCACTTT
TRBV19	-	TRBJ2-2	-	CASSALAYTGELFF	TGTGCCAGTAGTGCTCTGGCATACACCGGGGAGCTGTTTTTT
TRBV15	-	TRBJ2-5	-	CATSSPTRGETQYF	TGTGCCACCAGCTCCCCCACCCGTGGCGAGACCCAGTACTTC
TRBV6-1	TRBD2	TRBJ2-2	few	CASSERLAGGLNTGELFF	TGTGCCAGCAGTGAGAGACTAGCCGGGGGACTGAACACCGGGGAGCTGTTTTTT